Listed below are T cell receptor beta chains from one sample, sequenced in a study of beta chain features in type 1 diabetes. TCRdb's table, derived via immunoSEQ multiplex PCR, lists solely in-frame clones and lacks some. The sample comprises some 640,000 clones, over 12% of which are singletons, and 0.035% to 0.045% rests with the top ten. The sample taken for sequencing was naive CD4+ T cells from blood. The receptor source for this set is a man aged 18 to 35 with type 1 diabetes. Both conserved end residues are part of each CDR3. A D gene is named only where the DNA matches it firmly. The listing skips clone size in some rows; elsewhere it reads once, few, many or a size class.

13	TRBV21-1	-	TRBJ1-5	-	CASSSQGGQPQHF	TGTGCCAGCAGCTCTCAGGGAGGACAGCCCCAGCATTTT
15	TRBV28	few	TRBJ2-1	TRBD2	CASRLAGGTYNEQFF	TGTGCCAGCAGACTAGCGGGAGGGACCTACAATGAGCAGTTCTTC
13	TRBV12-5	-	TRBJ1-2	TRBD1	CASGLDGQAGYTF	TGTGCTAGTGGTTTGGATGGACAGGCAGGCTACACCTTC
16	TRBV4-2	few	TRBJ1-6	-	CASSQVPGQLYSPLHF	TGTGCCAGCAGCCAAGTACCGGGCCAGCTCTATTCACCCCTCCACTTT
14	TRBV7-3	-	TRBJ2-7	TRBD2	CASSSGTSGDEQYF	TGTGCCAGCAGTTCCGGGACTAGCGGGGACGAGCAGTACTTC
14	TRBV29-1	few	TRBJ2-5	-	CSVEVEGGSKTQYF	TGCAGCGTTGAAGTAGAGGGGGGTAGCAAGACCCAGTACTTC
13	TRBV15	-	TRBJ2-7	-	CATSTGNPYEQYF	TGTGCCACCAGCACAGGGAACCCCTACGAGCAGTACTTC
11	TRBV2	-	TRBJ2-3	-	CASRPQDTQYF	TGTGCCAGCAGGCCGCAGGATACGCAGTATTTT
14	TRBV9	-	TRBJ2-1	TRBD1	CASSFLTGDNEQFF	TGTGCCAGCAGCTTTTTGACAGGGGACAATGAGCAGTTCTTC
15	TRBV28	-	TRBJ2-5	-	CASRPPTGGQETQYF	TGTGCCAGCAGACCCCCTACAGGAGGACAAGAGACCCAGTACTTC
11	TRBV29-1	few	TRBJ2-7	-	CSHGERGAEYF	TGCAGTCACGGCGAGAGGGGGGCGGAGTACTTC
14	TRBV19	few	TRBJ2-5	TRBD1	CASSTTGVRETQYF	TGTGCCAGTAGTACCACAGGGGTCCGGGAGACCCAGTACTTC
15	TRBV28	-	TRBJ2-3	-	CASSLNPGSTDTQYF	TGTGCCAGCAGTTTAAACCCAGGTAGCACAGATACGCAGTATTTT
11	TRBV20-1	-	TRBJ2-7	-	CSASATYEQYF	TGCAGTGCTAGCGCTACCTACGAGCAGTACTTC